This entry features one T cell receptor (beta chain) sequence. This record belongs to a study of blood T cell repertoires in COVID-19. Study at large: Sites in the United States, Italy and Spain provided acute and convalescent COVID-19 samples. Sample material is recorded as cDNA or gDNA derived from T cells, B-cell-depleted T cells, or PBMCs.

Original analysis: Scientists estimated how many nucleated cells there were by amplifying reference gene primers. The data were produced by immunoSEQ multiplex PCR, yet TCRdb's version contains in-frame clones alone and is incomplete. V and J calls and clone size are as listed in that table; D and trimming were resolved from the DNA. The sample lists 95,000 to 150,000 clones, about three quarters seen once, with 0.75% to 0.9% in the top ten. Germline loops: CDR1 PRHDT, CDR2 FYEKMQ (reference sequence). Trimming cost V 5 bases and J 2 bases; bases outside gene matches: 14. The length of the CDR3 is 18 residues.

The chain employs TRBV13 and TRBJ2-3, with 9 bases fitting TRBD2. This TCR was sampled from a human donor with acute or convalescent COVID-19. The donor label of this sample is uncertain. Sequenced material: peripheral blood. This CDR3 is CASSPPYRGGAITDTQYF. The CDR3 nucleotides are TGTGCCAGCAGCCCCCCCTATCGCGGGGGGGCTATCACAGATACGCAGTATTTT.